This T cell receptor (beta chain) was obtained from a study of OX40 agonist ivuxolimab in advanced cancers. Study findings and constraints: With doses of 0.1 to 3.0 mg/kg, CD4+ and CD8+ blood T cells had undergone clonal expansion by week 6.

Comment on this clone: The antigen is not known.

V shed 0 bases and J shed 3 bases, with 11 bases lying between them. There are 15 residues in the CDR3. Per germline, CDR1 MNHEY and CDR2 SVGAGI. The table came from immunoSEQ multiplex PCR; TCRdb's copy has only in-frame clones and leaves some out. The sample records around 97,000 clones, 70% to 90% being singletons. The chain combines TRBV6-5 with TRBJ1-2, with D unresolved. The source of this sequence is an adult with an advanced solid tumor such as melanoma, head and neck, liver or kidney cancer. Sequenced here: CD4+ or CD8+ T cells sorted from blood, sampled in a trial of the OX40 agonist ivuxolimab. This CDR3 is CASSYSGNGDYGYTF. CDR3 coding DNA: TGTGCCAGCAGTTACTCGGGAAACGGGGACTATGGCTACACCTTC.